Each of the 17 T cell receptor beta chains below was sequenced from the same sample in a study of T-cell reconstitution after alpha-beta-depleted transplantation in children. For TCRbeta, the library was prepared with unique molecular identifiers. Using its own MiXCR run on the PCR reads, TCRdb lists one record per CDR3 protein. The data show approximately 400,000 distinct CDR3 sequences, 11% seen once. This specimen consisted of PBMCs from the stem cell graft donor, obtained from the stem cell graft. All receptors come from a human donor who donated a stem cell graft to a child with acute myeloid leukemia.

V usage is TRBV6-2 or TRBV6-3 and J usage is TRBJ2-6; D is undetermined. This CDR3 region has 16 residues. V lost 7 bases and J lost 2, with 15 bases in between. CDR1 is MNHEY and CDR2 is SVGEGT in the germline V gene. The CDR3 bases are TGTGCCAGCACACCATGGGGTTTGACTGGGGCCAACGTCCTGACTTTC. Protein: CASTPWGLTGANVLTF.

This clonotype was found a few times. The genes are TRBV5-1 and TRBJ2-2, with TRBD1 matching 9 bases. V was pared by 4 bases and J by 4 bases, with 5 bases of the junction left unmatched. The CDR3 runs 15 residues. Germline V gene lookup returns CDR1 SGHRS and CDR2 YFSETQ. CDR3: CASSQQGATTGELFF. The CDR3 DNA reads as TGCGCCAGCAGCCAACAGGGGGCGACCACCGGGGAGCTGTTTTTT. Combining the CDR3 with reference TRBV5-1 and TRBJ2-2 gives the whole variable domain KAGVTQTPRYLIKTRGQQVTLSCSPISGHRSVSWYQQTPGQGLQFLFEYFSETQRNKGNFPGRFSGRQFSNSRSEMNVSTLELGDSALYLCASSQQGATTGELFFGEGSRLTVL.

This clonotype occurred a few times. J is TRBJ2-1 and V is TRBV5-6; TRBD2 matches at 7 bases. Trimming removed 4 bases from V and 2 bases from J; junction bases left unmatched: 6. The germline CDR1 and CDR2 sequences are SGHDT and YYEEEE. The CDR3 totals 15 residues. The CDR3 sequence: CASSETSVTYNEQFF. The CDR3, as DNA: TGTGCCAGCAGCGAAACTAGCGTAACCTACAATGAGCAGTTCTTC.

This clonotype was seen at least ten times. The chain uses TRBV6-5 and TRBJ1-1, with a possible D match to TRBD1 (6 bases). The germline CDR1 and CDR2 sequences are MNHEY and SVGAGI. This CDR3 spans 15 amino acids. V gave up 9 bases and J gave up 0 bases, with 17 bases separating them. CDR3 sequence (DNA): TGTGCCAGTTCCAACAAACAGGGCTTGAACACTGAAGCTTTCTTT. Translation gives CASSNKQGLNTEAFF.

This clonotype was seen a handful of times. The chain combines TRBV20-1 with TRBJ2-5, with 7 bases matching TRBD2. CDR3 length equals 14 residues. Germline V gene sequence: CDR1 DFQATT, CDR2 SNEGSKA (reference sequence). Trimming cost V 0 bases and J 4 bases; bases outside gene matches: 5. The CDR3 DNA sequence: TGCAGTGCTAGAGATGCTCAGCGGGGAGAGACCCAGTACTTC. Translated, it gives CSARDAQRGETQYF.

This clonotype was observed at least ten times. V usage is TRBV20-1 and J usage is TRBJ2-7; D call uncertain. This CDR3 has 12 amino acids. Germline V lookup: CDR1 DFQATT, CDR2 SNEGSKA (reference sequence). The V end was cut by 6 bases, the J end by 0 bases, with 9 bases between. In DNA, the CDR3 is TGCAGTGCGACGCTCAGCTCCTACGAGCAGTACTTC. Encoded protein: CSATLSSYEQYF.

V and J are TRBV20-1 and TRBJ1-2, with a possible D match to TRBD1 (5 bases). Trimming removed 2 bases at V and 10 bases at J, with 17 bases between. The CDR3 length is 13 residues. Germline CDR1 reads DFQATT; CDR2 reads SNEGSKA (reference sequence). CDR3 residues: CSARPQGLSVYTF. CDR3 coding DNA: TGCAGTGCTAGACCGCAGGGATTGAGTGTCTACACCTTC.

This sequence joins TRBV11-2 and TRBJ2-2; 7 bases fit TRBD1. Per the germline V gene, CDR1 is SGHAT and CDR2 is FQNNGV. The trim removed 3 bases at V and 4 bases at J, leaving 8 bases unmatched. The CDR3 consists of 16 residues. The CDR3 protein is CASSFRQGSGTGELFF. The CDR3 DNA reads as TGTGCCAGCAGCTTTCGACAGGGATCGGGCACCGGGGAGCTGTTTTTT. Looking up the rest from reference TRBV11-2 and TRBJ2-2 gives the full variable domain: EAGVAQSPRYKIIEKRQSVAFWCNPISGHATLYWYQQILGQGPKLLIQFQNNGVVDDSQLPKDRFSAERLKGVDSTLKIQPAKLEDSAVYLCASSFRQGSGTGELFFGEGSRLTVL.

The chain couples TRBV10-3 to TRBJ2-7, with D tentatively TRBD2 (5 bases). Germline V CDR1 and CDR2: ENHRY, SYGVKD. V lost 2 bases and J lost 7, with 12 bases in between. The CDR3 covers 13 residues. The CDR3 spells CAISEEPGIEQYV. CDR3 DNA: TGTGCCATCAGTGAGGAACCGGGGATAGAGCAGTACGTC.

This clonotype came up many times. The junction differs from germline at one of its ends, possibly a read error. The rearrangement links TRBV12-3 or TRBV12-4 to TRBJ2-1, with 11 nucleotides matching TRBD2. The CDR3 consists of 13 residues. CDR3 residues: CASSLGAASGRTF. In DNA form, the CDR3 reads TGTGCCAGCAGCTTAGGCGCGGCTAGCGGGAGGACCTTC.

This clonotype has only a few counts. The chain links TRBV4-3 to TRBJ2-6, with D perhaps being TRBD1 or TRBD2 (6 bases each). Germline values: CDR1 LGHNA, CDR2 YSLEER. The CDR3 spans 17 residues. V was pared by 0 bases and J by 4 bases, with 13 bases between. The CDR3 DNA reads TGCGCCAGCAGCCAAGAAATTGGGGGGCGAGGGGCCAACGTCCTGACTTTC. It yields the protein CASSQEIGGRGANVLTF.

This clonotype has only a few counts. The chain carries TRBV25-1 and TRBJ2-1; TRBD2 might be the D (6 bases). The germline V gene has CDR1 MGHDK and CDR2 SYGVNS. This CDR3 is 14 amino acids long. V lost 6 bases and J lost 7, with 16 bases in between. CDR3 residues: CASSDNGGSNEQFF. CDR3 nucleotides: TGTGCCAGCAGCGACAATGGAGGGAGTAATGAGCAGTTCTTC.

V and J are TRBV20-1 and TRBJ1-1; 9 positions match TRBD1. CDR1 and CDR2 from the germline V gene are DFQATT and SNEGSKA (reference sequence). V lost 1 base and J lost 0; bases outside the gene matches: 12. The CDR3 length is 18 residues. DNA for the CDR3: TGCAGTGCTAGAGTAGGGGTGGGACAGGGCCTCATGAACACTGAAGCTTTCTTT. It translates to CSARVGVGQGLMNTEAFF.

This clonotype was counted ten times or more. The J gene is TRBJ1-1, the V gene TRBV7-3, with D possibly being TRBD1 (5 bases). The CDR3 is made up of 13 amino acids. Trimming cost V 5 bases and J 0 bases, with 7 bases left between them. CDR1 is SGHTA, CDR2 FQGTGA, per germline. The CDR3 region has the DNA TGTGCCAGCAGCCGACAGATGAACACTGAAGCTTTCTTT. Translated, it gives CASSRQMNTEAFF.

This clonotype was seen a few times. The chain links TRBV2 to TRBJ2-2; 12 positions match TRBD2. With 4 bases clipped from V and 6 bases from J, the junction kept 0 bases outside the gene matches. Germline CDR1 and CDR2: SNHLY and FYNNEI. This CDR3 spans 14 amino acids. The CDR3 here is CASSGLAGAGELFF. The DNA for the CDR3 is TGTGCCAGCAGTGGACTAGCGGGAGCCGGGGAGCTGTTTTTT. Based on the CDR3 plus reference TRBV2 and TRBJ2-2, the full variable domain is EPEVTQTPSHQVTQMGQEVILRCVPISNHLYFYWYRQILGQKVEFLVSFYNNEISEKSEIFDDQFSVERPDGSNFTLKIRSTKLEDSAMYFCASSGLAGAGELFFGEGSRLTVL.

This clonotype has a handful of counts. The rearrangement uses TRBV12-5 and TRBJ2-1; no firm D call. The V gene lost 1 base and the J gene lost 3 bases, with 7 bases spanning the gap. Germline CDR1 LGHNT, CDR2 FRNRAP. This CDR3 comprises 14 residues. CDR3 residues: CASGLGLIYNEQFF. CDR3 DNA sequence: TGTGCTAGTGGTTTGGGCCTGATCTACAATGAGCAGTTCTTC.

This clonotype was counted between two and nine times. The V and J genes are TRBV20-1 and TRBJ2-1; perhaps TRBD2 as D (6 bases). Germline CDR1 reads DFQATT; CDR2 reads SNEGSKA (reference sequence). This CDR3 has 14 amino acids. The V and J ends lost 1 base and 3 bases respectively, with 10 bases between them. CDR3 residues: CSARAPAGYNEQFF. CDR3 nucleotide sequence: TGCAGTGCTAGAGCCCCAGCGGGCTACAATGAGCAGTTCTTC.